The clone carrying this TCR beta chain was seen a single time. Its antigen remains unidentified. As TCR cDNA was made by 5'RACE template switching, a universal primer site and UMIs were added. TCRdb ran MiXCR on the 5' RACE reads and lists one entry per CDR3 protein. The data show a few hundred thousand distinct CDR3 sequences, approximately 18% seen once. The CDR3 consists of 14 residues. CDR1 is MNHEY, CDR2 SVGAGI, per germline. V gave up 0 bases and J gave up 6 bases; unmatched junction bases: 2. This entry belongs to a study of T cells after yellow fever vaccination. Findings of the study overall: Weaker overall, the secondary response nonetheless peaked faster (day 5 versus 15).

V and J are TRBV6-5 and TRBJ2-1, with 7 bases fitting TRBD2. The receptor was derived from a man between 18 and 29 years old who received the YFV17D yellow fever vaccine. This specimen consisted of PBMCs, obtained before the yellow fever booster vaccination. The CDR3 loop is CASSYSPGGNEQFF. In nucleotides, the CDR3 is TGTGCCAGCAGTTACTCCCCGGGGGGCAATGAGCAGTTCTTC.